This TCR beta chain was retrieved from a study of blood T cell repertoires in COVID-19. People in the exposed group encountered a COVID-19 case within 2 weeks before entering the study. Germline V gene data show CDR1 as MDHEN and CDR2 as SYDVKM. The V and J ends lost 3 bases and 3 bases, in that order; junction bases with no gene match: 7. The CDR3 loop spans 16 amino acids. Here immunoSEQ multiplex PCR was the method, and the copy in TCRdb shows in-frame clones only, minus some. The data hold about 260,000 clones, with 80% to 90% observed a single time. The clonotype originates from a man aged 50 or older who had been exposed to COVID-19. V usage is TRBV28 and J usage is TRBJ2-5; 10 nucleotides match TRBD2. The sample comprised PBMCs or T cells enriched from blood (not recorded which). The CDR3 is CASSLSTGTSEETQYF. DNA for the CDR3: TGTGCCAGCAGTTTGTCAACCGGGACTAGCGAAGAGACCCAGTACTTC.